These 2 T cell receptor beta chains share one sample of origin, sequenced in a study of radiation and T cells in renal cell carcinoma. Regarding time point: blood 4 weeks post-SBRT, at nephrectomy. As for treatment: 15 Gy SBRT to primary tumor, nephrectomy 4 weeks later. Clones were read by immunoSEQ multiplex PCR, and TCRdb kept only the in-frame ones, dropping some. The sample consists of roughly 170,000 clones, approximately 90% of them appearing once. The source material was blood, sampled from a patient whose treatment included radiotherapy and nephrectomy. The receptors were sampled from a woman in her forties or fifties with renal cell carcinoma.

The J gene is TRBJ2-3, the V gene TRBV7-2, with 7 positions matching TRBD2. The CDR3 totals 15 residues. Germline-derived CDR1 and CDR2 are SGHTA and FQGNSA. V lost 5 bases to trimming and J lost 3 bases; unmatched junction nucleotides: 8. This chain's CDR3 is CASSKERGRTDTQYF. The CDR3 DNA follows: TGTGCCAGCAGCAAAGAGCGGGGACGAACAGATACGCAGTATTTT. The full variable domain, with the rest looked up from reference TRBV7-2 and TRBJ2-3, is GAGVSQSPSNKVTEKGKDVELRCDPISGHTALYWYRQSLGQGLEFLIYFQGNSAPDKSGLPSDRFSAERTGGSVSTLTIQRTQQEDSAVYLCASSKERGRTDTQYFGPGTRLTVL.

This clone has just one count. In DNA, the CDR3 is TGCGCCAGCGGGTTAGCGGGGAACGCGGAGACCCAGTACTTC. Translating gives CASGLAGNAETQYF. The chain couples TRBV10-1 to TRBJ2-5; 8 bases map to TRBD2. This CDR3 is built from 14 residues. Per germline, CDR1 WNHNN and CDR2 SYGVQD (reference sequence). Trimming cost V 8 bases and J 5 bases; bases outside gene matches: 10.